These 23 T cell receptor beta chains were all obtained from the same sample, sequenced in a study of cytomegalovirus exposure and HLA in healthy donors. The PCR was carried out with 60 Vbeta primers and 13 Jbeta primers. Measured with immunoSEQ multiplex PCR; TCRdb has only the in-frame clones, and not every one. The data show roughly 38,000 clones, with more than 85% seen just once and about 2.5% held by the top ten. The specimen was PBMCs. The source is a woman aged 18-29 years in good health and CMV-seronegative.

CDR3 amino acids: CASSFRGAVNYGYTF. DNA for the CDR3: TGTGCCAGCAGCTTCCGGGGGGCGGTCAACTATGGCTACACCTTC. The rearrangement links TRBV7-2 to TRBJ1-2; a weak D match, TRBD1 (6 bases). The V gene's germline CDR1 is SGHTA and CDR2 FQGNSA. The CDR3 is 15 amino acids. The germline V and J ends were trimmed by 3 bases and 2 bases, with 13 bases remaining between them.

This sequence joins TRBV6-5 and TRBJ1-2; TRBD1 is a possible D gene (5 bases). V shed 5 bases and J shed 6 bases, with 19 bases lying between them. Germline V CDR1 and CDR2: MNHEY, SVGAGI. This CDR3 spans 15 amino acids. CDR3 nucleotides: TGTGCCAGCAGTGTCGTCCAGGGTATGGTTGATGGCTACACCTTC. This codes for CASSVVQGMVDGYTF.

This chain uses TRBV5-1 with TRBJ2-2, with D possibly being TRBD2 (6 bases). Trimming took 0 bases from V and 2 from J, leaving 8 bases between them. The CDR3 is 15 residues long. The germline V gene encodes CDR1 SGHRS and CDR2 YFSETQ. For the CDR3, the DNA is TGCGCCAGCAGCTTGGCCGGGACTAACACCGGGGAGCTGTTTTTT. As protein: CASSLAGTNTGELFF.

The chain links TRBV15 to TRBJ2-7; unclear D gene. V gave up 0 bases and J gave up 3 bases, with 6 bases separating them. CDR1 and CDR2 (germline): LNHNV, YYDKDF (reference sequence). CDR3 size: 13 residues. CDR3 loop: CATSRDMSYEQYF. CDR3 nucleotide sequence: TGTGCCACCAGCAGAGATATGAGCTACGAGCAGTACTTC.

The rearrangement joins TRBV18 to TRBJ2-7, with TRBD1 identical over 7 bases. V lost 6 bases, J lost 2 bases, and 7 bases stayed unmatched. Germline values: CDR1 KGHSH, CDR2 LQKENI. The CDR3 spans 14 residues. This CDR3 reads CASSPGTGAYEQYF. As DNA, the CDR3 is TGTGCCAGCTCCCCGGGTACAGGGGCCTACGAGCAGTACTTC.

For the CDR3, the DNA is TGTGCCATCAGTGATCTGACAAACAATGAGCAGTTCTTC. Protein sequence: CAISDLTNNEQFF. This rearrangement joins TRBV10-3 to TRBJ2-1; D not resolved. Per the germline V gene, CDR1 is ENHRY and CDR2 is SYGVKD. Trimming took 3 bases from V and 5 from J, leaving 8 bases between them. The CDR3 runs 13 residues.

This clone was found once. V is TRBV29-1 and J is TRBJ2-7; 7 bases match TRBD1. CDR1 is SQVTM and CDR2 is ANQGSEA in the germline V gene. Trimming took 4 bases from V and 7 from J; bases not matched to a gene: 10. This CDR3 is built from 13 residues. DNA of the CDR3: TGCAGCGTTGTAACACAGGGGAAACGGGAGCAGTACTTC. It specifies CSVVTQGKREQYF.

The genes are TRBV7-9 and TRBJ1-1; tentatively, D is TRBD1 (5 bases). The CDR3 length is 12 residues. Trimming cost V 6 bases and J 3 bases, with 8 bases left between them. Germline V gene lookup returns CDR1 SEHNR and CDR2 FQNEAQ (reference sequence). The CDR3 DNA reads as TGTGCCAGCAGATGGGGGGACACTGAAGCTTTCTTT. This encodes CASRWGDTEAFF.

Only one count was recorded for this clone. The V call is TRBV28, the J call TRBJ2-7; 12 nucleotides match TRBD2. V was clipped by 6 bases and J by 4 bases; unmatched bases: 16. There are 18 residues in the CDR3. In germline, CDR1 is MDHEN, CDR2 SYDVKM. The CDR3 loop reads CASRVPLAGGPSHYEQYF. In DNA, the CDR3 is TGTGCCAGCAGAGTTCCTCTAGCGGGAGGGCCCTCCCATTACGAGCAGTACTTC.

As to this clone: At one end, the junction sequence differs from germline, possibly due to a read error. V usage is TRBV19 and J usage is TRBJ2-3; 12 nucleotides line up with TRBD2. From germline, CDR1 is LNHDA and CDR2 SQIVND (reference sequence). CDR3 size: 17 residues. CDR3: CASGIPSGRAGTDTQYF. As DNA, the CDR3 is TGTGCCAGTGGTATACCTAGCGGGAGGGCCGGCACAGATACGCAGTATTTT.

This chain connects TRBV2 to TRBJ1-1; 9 positions match TRBD1. With 7 bases clipped from V and 4 bases from J, the junction kept 7 bases outside the gene matches. CDR1 and CDR2 (germline): SNHLY, FYNNEI. This CDR3 is built from 14 residues. For the CDR3, the DNA is TGTGCCAGCACCCAGTACAGGGGGCCCACTGAAGCTTTCTTT. It codes for CASTQYRGPTEAFF.

This clone was recorded a few times. The V call is TRBV13, the J call TRBJ2-4; a possible D gene is TRBD1 (6 bases). The length of the CDR3 is 14 residues. CDR1 and CDR2 from the germline V gene are PRHDT and FYEKMQ (reference sequence). Trimming removed 0 bases from V and 6 bases from J, with 9 bases in between. As DNA, the CDR3 is TGTGCCAGCAGCTTAGGAACAGGGCCAAACATTCAGTACTTC. It is translated as CASSLGTGPNIQYF.

The chain couples TRBV7-2 to TRBJ2-3; tentatively, D is TRBD1 (6 bases). CDR1 is SGHTA, CDR2 FQGNSA, per germline. Between the trimmed V and J ends, which lost 2 bases and 2 bases, there was a span of 14 bases. This CDR3 has 16 residues. DNA for the CDR3: TGTGCCAGCAGCTTACTCGCAGGGGCAAACACAGATACGCAGTATTTT. It is translated as CASSLLAGANTDTQYF.

The rearrangement uses TRBV7-3 and TRBJ2-1; D is unclear. Germline V gene lookup returns CDR1 SGHTA and CDR2 FQGTGA. Trimming removed 5 bases from V and 9 bases from J, with 14 bases in between. This CDR3 has 13 residues. The CDR3 region is CASSLVVGVEQFF. The DNA of the CDR3 is TGTGCCAGCAGCCTAGTGGTTGGCGTTGAGCAGTTCTTC. Full variable domain (rest looked up from reference TRBV7-3 and TRBJ2-1): GAGVSQTPSNKVTEKGKYVELRCDPISGHTALYWYRQSLGQGPEFLIYFQGTGAADDSGLPNDRFFAVRPEGSVSTLKIQRTERGDSAVYLCASSLVVGVEQFFGPGTRLTVL.

V usage is TRBV7-8 and J usage is TRBJ2-1; 11 positions agree with TRBD2. CDR1 is SGHVS, CDR2 FQNEAQ, per germline. This CDR3 has 15 residues. V gave up 5 bases and J gave up 7 bases; unmatched junction bases: 7. Written as DNA, the CDR3 is TGTGCCAGCAGCCCCAATAGCGGGAGGGGGAATGAGCAGTTCTTC. This sequence encodes CASSPNSGRGNEQFF.

This clone was picked up one time. This chain joins TRBV29-1 and TRBJ1-2; D ambiguous. CDR3 length: 12 residues. Trimming shortened V by 3 bases and J by 3 bases, and 8 bases separated the two germline ends. Germline values: CDR1 SQVTM, CDR2 ANQGSEA. For the CDR3, the DNA is TGCAGCGTTGAGGGCATCTACTATGGCTACACCTTC. It yields the protein CSVEGIYYGYTF.

The V call is TRBV7-9, the J call TRBJ1-2; TRBD1 matches 9 bases. In germline, CDR1 is SEHNR, CDR2 FQNEAQ (reference sequence). V lost 4 bases to trimming and J lost 6 bases; unmatched junction nucleotides: 9. The CDR3 loop spans 15 amino acids. In nucleotides, the CDR3 is TGTGCCAGCAGCTCCACGTTGGGGACAGGGAATGGCTACACCTTC. Translating it yields CASSSTLGTGNGYTF.

The chain has TRBV18 and TRBJ1-4; no definite D call. Per the germline V gene, CDR1 is KGHSH and CDR2 is LQKENI. This CDR3 spans 13 amino acids. Trimming pared 2 bases from V and 6 bases from J, leaving 7 bases between. In DNA form, the CDR3 reads TGTGCCAGCTCACCAGGGAGGGATGAAAAACTGTTTTTT. This gives the protein CASSPGRDEKLFF.

The J gene is TRBJ1-2, the V gene TRBV5-1; possible D gene TRBD1, 5 bases. The germline CDR1 and CDR2 sequences are SGHRS and YFSETQ. V was clipped by 3 bases and J by 5 bases, with 8 bases between them. The CDR3 sequence is 12 residues long. The CDR3 protein is CASSWGGYGYTF. The CDR3 DNA reads as TGCGCCAGCAGCTGGGGGGGATATGGCTACACCTTC.

The genes are TRBV4-2 and TRBJ2-3; a weak D match, TRBD2 (6 bases). The CDR3 extends over 18 amino acids. Trimming stripped 5 bases from V and 4 bases from J, with 25 bases between. Germline V gene lookup returns CDR1 LGHNA and CDR2 YNFKEQ. The CDR3 region has the DNA TGTGCCAGCAGCTCCCGATCCTGGGCGGATCAGCGGGCAGATACGCAGTATTTT. Its protein product is CASSSRSWADQRADTQYF.

J is TRBJ2-1 and V is TRBV6-4; TRBD2 might be the D (6 bases). Trimming stripped 2 bases from V and 6 bases from J, with 14 bases between. Germline V gene lookup returns CDR1 MRHNA and CDR2 SNTAGT. The CDR3 length is 15 residues. CDR3 loop: CASSDGGSSGNEQFF. The DNA for the CDR3 is TGTGCCAGCAGTGACGGGGGGAGCAGCGGCAATGAGCAGTTCTTC.

The V and J genes are TRBV7-2 and TRBJ1-2; 7 bases map to TRBD1. Trimming took 0 bases from V and 4 from J; bases not matched to a gene: 2. Germline lookup yields CDR1 SGHTA and CDR2 FQGNSA. The length of the CDR3 is 14 residues. The CDR3 DNA follows: TGTGCCAGCAGCTTAGCAGGGGGCGGCTATGGCTACACCTTC. Translation: CASSLAGGGYGYTF. The full variable domain, completed using reference TRBV7-2 and TRBJ1-2, is GAGVSQSPSNKVTEKGKDVELRCDPISGHTALYWYRQSLGQGLEFLIYFQGNSAPDKSGLPSDRFSAERTGGSVSTLTIQRTQQEDSAVYLCASSLAGGGYGYTFGSGTRLTVV.

This chain connects TRBV11-2 to TRBJ2-1; D gene ambiguous. Germline V gene sequence: CDR1 SGHAT, CDR2 FQNNGV. The V gene lost 5 bases and the J gene lost 10 bases, with 6 bases spanning the gap. This CDR3 contains 10 residues. The CDR3 DNA is TGTGCCAGCAGCCAAGCAGAGCAGTTCTTC. It yields the protein CASSQAEQFF. The entire variable domain, with the rest obtained from reference TRBV11-2 and TRBJ2-1, is as follows: EAGVAQSPRYKIIEKRQSVAFWCNPISGHATLYWYQQILGQGPKLLIQFQNNGVVDDSQLPKDRFSAERLKGVDSTLKIQPAKLEDSAVYLCASSQAEQFFGPGTRLTVL.